This TCR beta chain was recovered during a study of CD4+ T cells in melanoma. Study observations and caveats: Neoantigen-specific CD4+ T cells in melanoma reportedly had diverse differentiation states.

Produced via immunoSEQ multiplex PCR; TCRdb's table is partial and in-frame only. The sample lists more than 8,500 clones, roughly two thirds occurring once. The CDR3 spans 12 residues. The trim removed 8 bases at V and 4 bases at J, leaving 4 bases unmatched. Germline loops: CDR1 LNHDA, CDR2 SQIVND (reference sequence). Comment on this clone: Its antigen is not identified.

V usage is TRBV19 and J usage is TRBJ1-2, with 7 bases identical to TRBD1. This TCR was sampled from a human donor with melanoma. The material sequenced was peripheral blood. The CDR3: CASLTGAYGYTF. The CDR3 DNA reads TGTGCCAGTCTTACAGGGGCCTATGGCTACACCTTC.